These 10 T cell receptor beta chains came from one sample sequenced in a study of blood T cells in healthy people across ages. Next came a second PCR, run for about 6 to 12 cycles, which used a sample-barcoded 5' primer along with a J-beta primer mix. In TCRdb, the 5' RACE reads were re-called with MiXCR into one record per CDR3 protein. Of 650,000 to 700,000 distinct CDR3 sequences in the sample, roughly 32% were seen once. Specimen: blood. The receptors were gathered from a woman older than 75 in good health.

Concerning this clonotype itself: The junction and the germline gene differ at one end; a read error may be behind it. The chain links TRBV7-7 to TRBJ2-1; 12 positions match TRBD2. Germline V gives CDR1 SSHAT, CDR2 FNYEAQ (reference sequence). The CDR3 covers 15 residues. The DNA for the CDR3 is TGTGCTAGCAGCCGACTAGCGGGAGCCGGAAACGAGCAGTTCTTC. It is translated as CASSRLAGAGNEQFF.

In this sample, this clonotype turned up many times. The chain uses TRBV29-1 and TRBJ1-2, with 9 bases fitting TRBD1. Germline V gives CDR1 SQVTM, CDR2 ANQGSEA. The CDR3 sequence is 14 residues long. Trimming cost V 4 bases and J 1 base; bases outside gene matches: 4. The CDR3 sequence is CSVVDRGVNYGYTF. Here the CDR3 DNA reads TGCAGCGTTGTCGACAGGGGGGTTAACTATGGCTACACCTTC.

This clonotype was detected a few times. The CDR3 nucleotides read TGTGCCAGCAGCTCCCAGGGAGCCGACAATGAGCAGTTCTTC. It codes for CASSSQGADNEQFF. The gene calls are TRBV7-2 and TRBJ2-1; D tentatively reads TRBD1 or TRBD2 (5 bases each). CDR1 SGHTA and CDR2 FQGNSA come from the germline V gene. V was trimmed by 4 bases and J by 5 bases, leaving 12 bases between them. The CDR3 is 14 amino acids. The full variable domain, its missing parts supplied by reference TRBV7-2 and TRBJ2-1, is GAGVSQSPSNKVTEKGKDVELRCDPISGHTALYWYRQSLGQGLEFLIYFQGNSAPDKSGLPSDRFSAERTGGSVSTLTIQRTQQEDSAVYLCASSSQGADNEQFFGPGTRLTVL.

Details on this clonotype: One base away lies a much larger clone, so this may be a sequencing read error. The chain is built from TRBV7-9 and TRBJ2-5; TRBD1 aligns across 8 bases. This CDR3 is built from 14 residues. The germline V gene encodes CDR1 SEHNR and CDR2 FQNEAQ (reference sequence). V was pared by 5 bases and J by 11 bases, with 13 bases of the junction left unmatched. CDR3 in amino acids: CASSAGTGRNEQYF. In DNA, the CDR3 is TGTGCCAGCAGCGCCGGGACAGGAAGGAATGAGCAGTACTTC.

This clonotype was picked up many times. The rearrangement uses TRBV2 and TRBJ1-6; 7 bases line up with TRBD1. V lost 4 bases to trimming and J lost 10 bases; unmatched junction nucleotides: 4. This CDR3 has 13 residues. Germline assignment: CDR1 SNHLY and CDR2 FYNNEI. The CDR3, as DNA: TGTGCCAGCAGTGTGACAGGGAGGTCACCCCTCCACTTT. It encodes CASSVTGRSPLHF.

The CDR3 sequence is CASSLQESYEQYF. For the CDR3, the DNA is TGCGCCAGCAGCTTGCAGGAGTCCTACGAGCAGTACTTC. The rearrangement uses TRBV5-1 and TRBJ2-7; D is unresolved. Between the trimmed V and J ends, which lost 1 base and 1 base, there was a span of 6 bases. This CDR3 is built from 13 residues. The germline V gene has CDR1 SGHRS and CDR2 YFSETQ.

The chain combines TRBV6-6 with TRBJ2-1, with TRBD2 matching over 8 bases. With 2 bases clipped from V and 1 base from J, the junction kept 7 bases outside the gene matches. The CDR3 loop spans 17 amino acids. Germline V CDR1 and CDR2: MNHNY, SVGAGI (reference sequence). The CDR3 here is CASSYGGGGTSYNEQFF. The CDR3, as DNA: TGTGCCAGCAGTTACGGGGGCGGGGGGACATCCTACAATGAGCAGTTCTTC.

The chain has TRBV7-9 and TRBJ1-1, with D possibly being TRBD1 (5 bases). The CDR3 length is 16 residues. CDR1 is SEHNR and CDR2 is FQNEAQ in the germline V gene (reference sequence). With 1 base removed from V and 5 bases from J, the gap between germline ends came to 17 bases. CDR3 amino acids: CASSLGGSFSLTEAFF. In nucleotides, the CDR3 is TGTGCCAGCAGCTTAGGGGGGAGTTTTTCCCTTACTGAAGCTTTCTTT.

This clonotype showed up many times. V usage is TRBV5-6 and J usage is TRBJ2-7, with 7 bases identical to TRBD1. V trimming: 3 bases; J trimming: 4 bases; junction bases outside the gene matches: 4. The CDR3 has 13 amino acids. The germline V gene has CDR1 SGHDT and CDR2 YYEEEE. The CDR3 sequence: CASSSGTDYEQYF. CDR3 nucleotide sequence: TGTGCCAGCAGCTCCGGGACAGATTACGAGCAGTACTTC.

This clonotype was picked up one time. This clone may be a read error of a much larger clone one base away. The gene calls are TRBV4-2 and TRBJ2-3; 10 bases match TRBD2. CDR1 and CDR2 from the germline V gene are LGHNA and YNFKEQ. The CDR3 loop spans 20 amino acids. Trimming cost V 0 bases and J 1 base; bases outside gene matches: 13. The CDR3: CASSQDLSLAGALRTDTQYF. CDR3 nucleotide sequence: TGTGCCAGCAGCCAAGATCTGTCCCTAGCGGGGGCCTTGCGCACAGATACGCAGTATTTT.